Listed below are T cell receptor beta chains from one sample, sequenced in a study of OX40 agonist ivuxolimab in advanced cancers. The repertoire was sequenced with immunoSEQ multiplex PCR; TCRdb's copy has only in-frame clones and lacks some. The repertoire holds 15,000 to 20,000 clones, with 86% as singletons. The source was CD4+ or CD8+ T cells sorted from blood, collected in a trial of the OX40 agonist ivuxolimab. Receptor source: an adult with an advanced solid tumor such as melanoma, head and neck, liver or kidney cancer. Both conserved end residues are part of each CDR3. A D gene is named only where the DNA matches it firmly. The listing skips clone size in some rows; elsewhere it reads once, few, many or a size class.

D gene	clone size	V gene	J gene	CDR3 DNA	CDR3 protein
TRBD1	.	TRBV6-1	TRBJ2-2	TGTGCCAGCAGTGAAGCCAGGGGGCATGTCACCGGGGAGCTGTTTTTT	CASSEARGHVTGELFF
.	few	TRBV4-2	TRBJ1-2	TGTGCCAGCAGCCACGGAGTGCAGGGCTACACCTTC	CASSHGVQGYTF
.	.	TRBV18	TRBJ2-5	TGTGCCAGCTCAGGAGAGGGACGTTCGCAAGAGACCCAGTACTTC	CASSGEGRSQETQYF
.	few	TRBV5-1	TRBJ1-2	TGCGCCAGCAGCTTGGAGGCCTCTCCGGCGTATGGCTACACCTTC	CASSLEASPAYGYTF
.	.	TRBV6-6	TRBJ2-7	TGTGCCAGCAGTTACTCCGGGGTTCTCAACGAGCAGTACTTC	CASSYSGVLNEQYF
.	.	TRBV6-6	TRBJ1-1	TGTGCCAGCTCCAGGGAGGATTTGAACACTGAAGCTTTCTTT	CASSREDLNTEAFF
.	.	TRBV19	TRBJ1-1	TGTGCCAGTATCCCTCAATGGGGAAACACTGAAGCTTTCTTT	CASIPQWGNTEAFF
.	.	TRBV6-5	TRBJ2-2	TGTGCCAGTCAGTTCCCAGCGACCACCGGGGAGCTGTTTTTT	CASQFPATTGELFF
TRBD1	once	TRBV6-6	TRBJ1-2	TGTGCCAGCAGTTACCCCCTGGGACAGGGCGGCTACACCTTC	CASSYPLGQGGYTF
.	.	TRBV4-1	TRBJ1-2	TGCGCCAGCAGCCCCGGCAGGGAAAGCTACACCTTC	CASSPGRESYTF
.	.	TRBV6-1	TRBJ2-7	TGTGCCAGCAGTGAAGAAATCTCGTTTGCTATCTACGAGCAGTACTTC	CASSEEISFAIYEQYF
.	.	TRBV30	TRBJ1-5	TGTGCCTGGAGTTCAAGTCCGATTAGCAATCAGCCCCAGCATTTT	CAWSSSPISNQPQHF
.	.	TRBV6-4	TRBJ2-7	TGTGCCAGCAGTGACGGGTACGAGCAGTACTTC	CASSDGYEQYF
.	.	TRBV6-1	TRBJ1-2	TGTGCCAGCAGTTGGAGCTTCACTAGTGGCTACACCTTC	CASSWSFTSGYTF
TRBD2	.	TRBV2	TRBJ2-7	TGTGCCAGCACCCGGGGGGGTTACGAGCAGTACTTC	CASTRGGYEQYF
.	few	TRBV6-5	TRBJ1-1	TGTGCCAGCAGTTACTCGGGATCAGAGGCTTTCTTT	CASSYSGSEAFF
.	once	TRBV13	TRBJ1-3	TGTGCCAGCAGCTCACCAGGGGAAACGCCCGGAAACACCATATATTTT	CASSSPGETPGNTIYF
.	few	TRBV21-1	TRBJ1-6	TGTGCCAGCAGCAAAGACAGGGTTTTCAATTCACCCCTCCACTTT	CASSKDRVFNSPLHF
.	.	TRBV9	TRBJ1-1	TGTGCCAGCAGCTCCCGAGGCCAGGGCACTGAAGCTTTCTTT	CASSSRGQGTEAFF
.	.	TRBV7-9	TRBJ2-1	TGTGCCAGCAGCCCCCAGGGGAATGAGCAGTTCTTC	CASSPQGNEQFF
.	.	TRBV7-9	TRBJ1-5	TGTGCCAGCAGCCCAAAAACCGGGGGGAATCAGCCCCAGCATTTT	CASSPKTGGNQPQHF
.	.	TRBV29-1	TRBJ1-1	TGCAGCGCCGAGAGGGGCGGAACTGAAGCTTTCTTT	CSAERGGTEAFF
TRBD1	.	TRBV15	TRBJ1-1	TGTGCCACCAGCAAGAGGGGTCAGGGGGCTGAAGCTTTCTTT	CATSKRGQGAEAFF
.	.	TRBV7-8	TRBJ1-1	TGTGCCAGCAGCCCGCCCGGGGGGCTGCTAGGGAGCATGAACACTGAAGCTTTCTTT	CASSPPGGLLGSMNTEAFF
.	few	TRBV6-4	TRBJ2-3	TGTGCCAGCAGTGACTCGACTACAGATACGCAGTATTTT	CASSDSTTDTQYF
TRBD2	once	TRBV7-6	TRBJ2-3	TGTGCCAGCAGCACCACCCTAGCGGGAGGGCCGGTAGATACGCAGTATTTT	CASSTTLAGGPVDTQYF
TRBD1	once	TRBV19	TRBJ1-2	TGTGCCAGTAGTTGGGGACAGGGATCCTATGGCTACACCTTC	CASSWGQGSYGYTF
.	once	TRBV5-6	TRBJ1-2	TGTGCCAGCAGCTTGGTTCTGGCAGGGTGGGGCTACACCTTC	CASSLVLAGWGYTF
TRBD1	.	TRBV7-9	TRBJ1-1	TGTGCCAGCAGCCCATCAACAGGGGGATTTAACACTGAAGCTTTCTTT	CASSPSTGGFNTEAFF
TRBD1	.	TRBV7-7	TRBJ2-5	TGTGCTAGCAGCCCCTACAGGGGCCAAGAGACCCAGTACTTC	CASSPYRGQETQYF
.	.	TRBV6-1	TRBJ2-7	TGTGCCAGCAGCGAGTTCGGGCTAGCCTACGAGCAGTACTTC	CASSEFGLAYEQYF
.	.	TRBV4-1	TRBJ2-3	TGCGCCAGCAGCCGAGAAGTTCCCACAGATACGCAGTATTTT	CASSREVPTDTQYF
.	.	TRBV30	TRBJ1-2	TGTGCCTGGGTTAGGGGCCCAGCTAACTATGGCTACACCTTC	CAWVRGPANYGYTF
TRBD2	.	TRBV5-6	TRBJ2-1	TGTGCCAGCAGCCCGAGACTAGCGGTCTTCAATGAGCAGTTCTTC	CASSPRLAVFNEQFF
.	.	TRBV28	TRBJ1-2	TGTGCCAGCAGTTTACCGACTCAGGGGTATGGCTACACCTTC	CASSLPTQGYGYTF
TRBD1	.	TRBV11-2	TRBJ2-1	TGTGCCAGCAGCGTGGGACAGGGGGCGGATGAGCAGTTCTTC	CASSVGQGADEQFF